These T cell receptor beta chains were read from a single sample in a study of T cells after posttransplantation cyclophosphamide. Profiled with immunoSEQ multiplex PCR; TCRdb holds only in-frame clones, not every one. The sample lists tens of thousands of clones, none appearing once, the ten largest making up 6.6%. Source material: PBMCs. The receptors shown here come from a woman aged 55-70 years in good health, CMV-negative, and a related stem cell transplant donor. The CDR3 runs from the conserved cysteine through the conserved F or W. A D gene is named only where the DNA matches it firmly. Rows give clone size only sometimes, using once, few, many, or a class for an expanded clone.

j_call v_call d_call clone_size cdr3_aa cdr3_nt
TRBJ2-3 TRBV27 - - CASSLSGTYTDTQYF TGTGCCAGCAGTTTGTCCGGGACATACACAGATACGCAGTATTTT
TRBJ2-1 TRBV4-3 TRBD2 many CASSQYGTSGSSYNEQFF TGCGCCAGCAGCCAATACGGGACTAGCGGTAGCTCCTACAATGAGCAGTTCTTC
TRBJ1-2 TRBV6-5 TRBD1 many CAIGQGKDYTF TGTGCCATCGGACAGGGGAAGGACTACACCTTC
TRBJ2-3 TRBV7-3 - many CASSLLGATDTQYF TGTGCCAGCAGCCTACTAGGAGCTACAGATACGCAGTATTTT
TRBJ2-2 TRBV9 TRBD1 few CASSVAQGATGELFF TGTGCCAGCAGCGTAGCGCAGGGGGCCACCGGGGAGCTGTTTTTT
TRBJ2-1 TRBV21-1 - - CASSKLAGGFF TGTGCCAGCAGCAAACTAGCGGGGGGGTTCTTC
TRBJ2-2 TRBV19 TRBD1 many CASIEQGLTGELFF TGTGCCAGTATAGAACAGGGGCTCACCGGGGAGCTGTTTTTT
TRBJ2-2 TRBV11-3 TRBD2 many CASSIGLAGGNPGELFF TGTGCCAGCAGCATCGGACTAGCGGGAGGGAATCCCGGGGAGCTGTTTTTT
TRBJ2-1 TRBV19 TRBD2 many CASSGTSGRARNEQFF TGTGCCAGCTCTGGGACTAGCGGGAGGGCCAGGAATGAGCAGTTCTTC
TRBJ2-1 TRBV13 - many CASSLSDSLQQFF TGTGCCAGCAGCTTGTCGGACTCGTTACAGCAGTTCTTC
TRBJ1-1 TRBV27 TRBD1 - CASGQMNTEAFF TGTGCCTCGGGACAGATGAACACTGAAGCTTTCTTT
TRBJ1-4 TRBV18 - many CASSPPWAGATNEKLFF TGTGCCAGCTCACCACCATGGGCCGGGGCAACTAATGAAAAACTGTTTTTT
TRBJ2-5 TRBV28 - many CASSQDSATYF TGTGCCAGCAGCCAAGACAGTGCCACTTACTTC
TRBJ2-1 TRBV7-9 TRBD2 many CASSSGTSGRSSYNEQFF TGTGCCAGCAGCTCCGGGACTAGCGGGAGGAGCTCCTACAATGAGCAGTTCTTC
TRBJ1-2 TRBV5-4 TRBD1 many CASSHPSDRGSYGYTF TGTGCCAGCAGCCACCCATCCGACAGGGGATCCTATGGCTACACCTTC
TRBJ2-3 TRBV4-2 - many CASSPTSISTDTQYF TGTGCCAGCAGCCCGACTAGTATCAGCACAGATACGCAGTATTTT
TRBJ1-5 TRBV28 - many CASTQGRGNQPQHF TGTGCCAGCACCCAGGGTAGGGGCAATCAGCCCCAGCATTTT
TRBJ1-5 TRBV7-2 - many CASSRVAGGVQPQHF TGTGCCAGCAGCCGGGTAGCGGGGGGAGTTCAGCCCCAGCATTTT
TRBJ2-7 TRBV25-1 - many CASSGGHTSYEQYF TGTGCCAGCAGTGGCGGGCACACCTCCTACGAGCAGTACTTC
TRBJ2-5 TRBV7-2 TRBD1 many CASSPQTGLGETQYF TGTGCCAGCAGCCCACAGACAGGGCTCGGGGAGACCCAGTACTTC
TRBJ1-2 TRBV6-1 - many CASSENRVGYTF TGTGCCAGCAGTGAAAACAGGGTCGGCTACACCTTC
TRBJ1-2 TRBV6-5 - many CASRYGNYGYTF TGTGCCAGCCGCTACGGGAACTATGGCTACACCTTC